This TCR beta chain was observed in a study of T cells in localized non-small cell lung cancer (dated by TCRdb to the early 2020s). With respect to the entire study: The study analyzed T cell repertoires of about 230 early-stage NSCLC patients, comparing tumors and uninvolved tumor-adjacent lungs. The cohort comprised some 240 treatment-naïve NSCLC patients with resected, localized lung tumors. The mean age of the NSCLC patients was around 67 years, with about 120 men and 95 to 110 women.

The investigation overall reported the following: Uninvolved tumor-adjacent lung showed the highest T cell clonality, higher than tumor, which suggests more focused antigenic responses in the uninvolved tumor-adjacent lung. Because the study design was exploratory, TCR variables were selected using unadjusted p-values without false-discovery rate correction. Longer overall survival was associated with higher blood T cell density, whereas shorter survival was associated with higher adjacent-lung clonality. A median of around 50 of the top 100 tumor clones were detected in paired uninvolved adjacent lung, and 28 of these tumor clones were also found among the top 100 clones of the paired uninvolved adjacent lung. Multi-region tumor sequencing was not performed, so intratumor heterogeneity could not be excluded.

Of note for this clone: Its antigen has not been determined. The record has no base qualities; no much larger clone is one base away.

TCR beta CDR3 regions were sequenced from DNA using the immunoSEQ Assay. From the authors' description of their analysis: To compute T cell density, TCR beta template counts were normalized to usable DNA, which was estimated by amplifying housekeeping genes. The preseqR package was used to estimate richness by extrapolating to 400,000 templates for PBMC samples and to 120,000 templates for tissue samples. Clonality was defined by subtracting Pielou's evenness from one. Tissue-enriched TCRs were identified by differential abundance testing using productive amino-acid clonotypes, minimum total count 5 and alpha 0.1. The Jaccard Index and the Morisita Overlap Index were used to measure how much the repertoires overlapped between compartments. GLIPH grouped TCR beta CDR3s together with public tetramer-defined viral CDR3s, and a viral motif had to include at least three viral sequences and also show V-gene enrichment. TCRdb retrieved this table from immuneACCESS and kept in-frame rearrangements only. Not all clones are present; in checked studies, unresolved V genes account for under half, and no reason is known for the remainder. Clonal size and the V and J genes are those of that table, whereas D and trimming came from the DNA. Across this sample there are approximately 60,000 clones, with 75% to 90% seen only once. The ten largest make up just under 2% of the sample.

At diagnosis, peripheral blood, uninvolved tumor-adjacent lung and tumor were collected and were preserved as a mix of fresh-frozen and FFPE material. For TCR repertoire profiling, the blood samples were analyzed as peripheral blood mononuclear cells. This TCR derives from a woman aged 40 to 75 with stage I lung adenocarcinoma. The sample was peripheral blood, taken before any cancer treatment.

The DNA sequence is TGTGCCAGCAGCTTAGGGTTGGACCAAAGCAATACAGATACGCAGTATTTT. Its protein product is CASSLGLDQSNTDTQYF. The chain is assembled from TRBV5-6 and TRBJ2-3, with the D gene not clear enough to name. The CDR3 goes from the cysteine to the phenylalanine over 17 residues. Solely the CDR3 DNA is kept, with 51 bases framed from the first base. CDR1 and CDR2 were assigned from the germline V gene as SGHDT and YYEEEE. The V end loses 2 bases and the J end loses 3 bases, and a stretch of 19 bases separates them.